The clone carrying this T cell receptor (beta chain) was seen a few times. The data derive from a study of cytomegalovirus exposure and HLA in healthy donors. The PCR was carried out with 60 Vbeta primers and 13 Jbeta primers. Clones were sequenced by immunoSEQ multiplex PCR, and TCRdb holds only the in-frame ones, with some missing. Of some 140,000 clones listed, roughly 83% were seen once; the top ten hold about 3.4%. The V and J ends lost 5 bases and 7 bases respectively, with 14 bases between them. The germline V gene encodes CDR1 MNHNY and CDR2 SVGAGI (reference sequence). The CDR3 runs to 13 residues.

The clonotype comes from a female donor in good health and CMV-seronegative. The V and J genes are TRBV6-6 and TRBJ1-1; D might be TRBD1 (6 bases). Sequencing input: PBMCs. In DNA, the CDR3 is TGTGCCAGCAGTGTTGACAGGACTCTTGAAGCTTTCTTT. Its protein is CASSVDRTLEAFF.